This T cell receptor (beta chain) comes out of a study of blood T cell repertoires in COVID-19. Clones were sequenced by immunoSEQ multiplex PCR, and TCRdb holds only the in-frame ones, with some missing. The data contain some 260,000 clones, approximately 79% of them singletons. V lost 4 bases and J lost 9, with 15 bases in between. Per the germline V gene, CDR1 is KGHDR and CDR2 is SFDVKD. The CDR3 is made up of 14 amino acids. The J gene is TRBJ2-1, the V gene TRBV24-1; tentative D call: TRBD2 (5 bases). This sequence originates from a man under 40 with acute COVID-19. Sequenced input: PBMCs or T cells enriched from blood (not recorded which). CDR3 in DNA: TGTGCCACCAGTGAGACTGGACGAGGGATTGAGCAGTTCTTC. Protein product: CATSETGRGIEQFF.